The entry that follows covers one T cell receptor beta chain sequence. The data stem from a study of blood T cell repertoires in COVID-19. Study in general: T cells, B-cell-depleted T cells, or PBMCs supplied cDNA or gDNA.

Libraries were prepared by immunoSEQ multiplex PCR; TCRdb keeps only in-frame clonotypes and omits some of them. The table shows about 230,000 clones, with roughly 84% occurring only once. This CDR3 is built from 15 residues. Germline CDR1 MNHNY, CDR2 SVGAGI (reference sequence). V was clipped by 7 bases and J by 12 bases, with 25 bases between them. The source is a woman aged 50 to 60 with acute or convalescent COVID-19. This rearrangement joins TRBV6-6 to TRBJ2-1, with D maybe TRBD1 (6 bases). Sequenced material: peripheral blood. CDR3 nucleotide sequence: TGTGCCAGCATCGAAGACAGGTACCCCCCGGTTGGGCAGTTCTTC. Encoded protein: CASIEDRYPPVGQFF.